The 10 T cell receptor beta chains reported below all come from one sample, sequenced in a study of blood T cell repertoires in COVID-19. Assay used: immunoSEQ multiplex PCR; TCRdb lists only in-frame clones, some missing. The sample lists 250,000 to 300,000 clones; approximately 90% were seen once. The sequenced material came from peripheral blood. These receptors all stem from a woman aged 25 to 39 who had recovered from COVID-19.

The table lists this clone with a count of one. DNA of the CDR3: TGTGCCTGGAGTGTACGGGGGACTAGCAATGAGCAGTTCTTC. Residues: CAWSVRGTSNEQFF. The V call is TRBV30, the J call TRBJ2-1; 8 nucleotides align to TRBD2. The CDR3 extends over 14 amino acids. Trimming cost V 0 bases and J 6 bases; bases outside gene matches: 4. Germline assignment: CDR1 GTSNPN and CDR2 SVGIG (reference sequence).

This chain uses TRBV18 with TRBJ1-2; D might be TRBD1 (6 bases). The CDR3 is 16 amino acids. Germline assignment: CDR1 KGHSH and CDR2 LQKENI. Between the trimmed V and J ends, which lost 5 bases and 4 bases, there was a span of 20 bases. For the CDR3, the DNA is TGTGCCAGCTCAACAGGAACAGGGACGGCCGGCTATGGCTACACCTTC. Its translation is CASSTGTGTAGYGYTF.

V is TRBV4-1 and J is TRBJ2-1; possibly TRBD1 for D (6 bases). CDR3 length: 15 amino acids. CDR1 is MGHRA and CDR2 is YSYEKL in the germline V gene. V was trimmed by 6 bases and J by 2 bases, leaving 14 bases between them. CDR3 coding DNA: TGCGCCAGCAGATTACAGGGTTCCCCCTACAATGAGCAGTTCTTC. Its protein product is CASRLQGSPYNEQFF.

As DNA, the CDR3 is TGTGCCAGCTCACCACCGGACAGGGGGGTGACTGAAGCTTTCTTT. Its translation is CASSPPDRGVTEAFF. This chain links TRBV18 with TRBJ1-1, with 10 bases matching TRBD1. The V gene end was trimmed by 0 bases and the J gene end by 5 bases; junction bases not matched to a gene: 3. CDR1 KGHSH and CDR2 LQKENI come from the germline V gene. The CDR3 is 15 amino acids.

The chain has TRBV7-3 and TRBJ2-1; 8 bases are shared with TRBD2. The V segment lost 4 bases and the J segment 5 bases; nucleotides outside the gene matches: 10. CDR1 and CDR2 (germline): SGHTA, FQGTGA. The CDR3 length is 16 residues. DNA of the CDR3: TGTGCCAGCAGCTCGAAAACTAGCGGTCTCAACAATGAGCAGTTCTTC. It specifies CASSSKTSGLNNEQFF.

The rearrangement joins TRBV18 to TRBJ1-1; 10 bases are shared with TRBD1. V gave up 3 bases and J gave up 6 bases; unmatched junction bases: 7. This CDR3 is built from 15 residues. Germline CDR1 and CDR2: KGHSH and LQKENI. The CDR3 here is CASSPLGQGLSEAFF. For the CDR3, the DNA is TGTGCCAGCTCACCGTTGGGACAGGGGCTTTCTGAAGCTTTCTTT.

This chain uses TRBV2 with TRBJ1-4; possibly TRBD1 for D (6 bases). CDR3 length equals 14 residues. Germline values: CDR1 SNHLY, CDR2 FYNNEI. The V gene lost 7 bases and the J gene lost 7 bases, with 16 bases spanning the gap. In nucleotides, the CDR3 is TGTGCCAGCACCGAGGGCAGGGGTAGTGAAAAACTGTTTTTT. The encoded protein is CASTEGRGSEKLFF.

V gene TRBV4-1 combines with J gene TRBJ1-6; 7 bases match TRBD1. The ends lost 0 bases at V and 10 bases at J; junction bases unmatched: 3. The CDR3 is made up of 14 amino acids. Germline lookup yields CDR1 MGHRA and CDR2 YSYEKL. CDR3 residues: CASSQEDRKSPLHF. The CDR3 nucleotides read TGCGCCAGCAGCCAAGAGGACAGGAAATCACCCCTCCACTTT.

This chain joins TRBV6-5 and TRBJ1-2; D not resolved. The CDR3 extends over 14 amino acids. CDR1 and CDR2 (germline): MNHEY, SVGAGI. The germline V and J ends were trimmed by 6 bases and 10 bases, with 21 bases remaining between them. The CDR3: CASSRRRRGSDYTF. The CDR3 bases are TGTGCCAGCAGCCGACGGCGGCGGGGAAGTGACTACACCTTC.

The V and J genes are TRBV5-6 and TRBJ1-6; D is uncertain. The germline gives CDR1 SGHDT, CDR2 YYEEEE. This CDR3 is built from 16 residues. With 4 bases removed from V and 0 bases from J, the gap between germline ends came to 11 bases. This CDR3 reads CASSHRRSSYNSPLHF. Written as DNA, the CDR3 is TGTGCCAGCAGCCATCGACGGAGCTCCTATAATTCACCCCTCCACTTT. The full variable domain, rest sourced from reference TRBV5-6 and TRBJ1-6, is DAGVTQSPTHLIKTRGQQVTLRCSPKSGHDTVSWYQQALGQGPQFIFQYYEEEERQRGNFPDRFSGHQFPNYSSELNVNALLLGDSALYLCASSHRRSSYNSPLHFGNGTRLTVT.